This record concerns one T cell receptor beta chain sequence. TCRdb's table, derived via immunoSEQ multiplex PCR, lists solely in-frame clones and lacks some. The table records 140,000 to 150,000 clones, about nine tenths of them present only once. This entry is derived from a study of blood T cell repertoires in COVID-19. Overall study: Sources were T cells, B-cell-depleted T cells, or PBMCs; the material itself was cDNA or gDNA.

V shed 6 bases and J shed 4 bases, with 12 bases lying between them. The germline gives CDR1 MNHEY, CDR2 SVGAGI. The CDR3 totals 13 residues. The genes are TRBV6-5 and TRBJ1-1; D not resolved. The sequence was collected from a man aged 45 to 65 who had recovered from COVID-19. The sequenced material came from PBMCs or T cells enriched from blood (not recorded which). The CDR3 nucleotides read TGTGCCAGCAGCCGGGGAGGTGGCACTGAAGCTTTCTTT. Protein sequence: CASSRGGGTEAFF.